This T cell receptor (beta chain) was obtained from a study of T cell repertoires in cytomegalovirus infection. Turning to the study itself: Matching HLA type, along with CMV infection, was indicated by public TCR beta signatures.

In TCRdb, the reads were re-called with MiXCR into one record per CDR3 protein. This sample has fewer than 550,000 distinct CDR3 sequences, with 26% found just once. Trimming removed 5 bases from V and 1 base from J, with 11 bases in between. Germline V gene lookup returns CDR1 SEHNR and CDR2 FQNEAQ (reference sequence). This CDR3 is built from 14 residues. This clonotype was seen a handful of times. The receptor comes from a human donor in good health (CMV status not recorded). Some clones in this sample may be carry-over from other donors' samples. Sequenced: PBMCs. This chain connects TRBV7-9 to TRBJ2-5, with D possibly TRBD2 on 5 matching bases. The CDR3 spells CASSAPGTQETQYF. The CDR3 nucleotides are TGTGCCAGCAGCGCGCCGGGAACCCAAGAGACCCAGTACTTC.